Listed here are 32 T cell receptor beta chains from one sample, sequenced in a study of cytomegalovirus exposure and HLA in healthy donors. A multiplex PCR was run with 60 Vbeta primers and 13 Jbeta primers. TCRdb's copy holds only in-frame clones and misses some; the assay was immunoSEQ multiplex PCR. Of 110,000 to 150,000 clones detected, 65% to 80% appear once; the ten largest clones hold around 1.6%. Source material: PBMCs. The origin of the receptors is a woman in her 30s in good health and CMV-seronegative.

The rearrangement links TRBV11-2 to TRBJ2-1; D is unclear. The V end lost 2 bases, the J end lost 10 bases, and 15 bases lay between the germline ends. Germline CDR1 is SGHAT and CDR2 is FQNNGV. The CDR3 is 14 residues long. CDR3 sequence: CASSLIRQANEQFF. The CDR3 DNA sequence: TGTGCCAGCAGCTTAATACGCCAGGCGAACGAGCAGTTCTTC.

V gene TRBV13 combines with J gene TRBJ2-7; D possibly corresponds to TRBD2 (6 bases). The CDR3 contains 14 residues. V was shortened by 5 bases and J by 6 bases, with 17 bases between the two germline ends. The V gene's germline CDR1 is PRHDT and CDR2 FYEKMQ (reference sequence). The CDR3, as DNA: TGTGCCAGCAGCGCGGGACGGCCTCCCCCCGAGCAGTACTTC. Its protein is CASSAGRPPPEQYF.

The chain couples TRBV5-6 to TRBJ1-1; 8 bases map to TRBD1. The CDR3 loop spans 16 amino acids. From germline, CDR1 is SGHDT and CDR2 YYEEEE. Germline trimming cut 4 bases from V and 2 bases from J; bases unmatched to any gene: 10. CDR3 sequence (DNA): TGTGCCAGCAGCCCGCTCGGGACAGGACTAAACACTGAAGCTTTCTTT. Protein product: CASSPLGTGLNTEAFF.

The chain has TRBV5-4 and TRBJ2-7; 7 nucleotides line up with TRBD1. Trimming at V came to 4 bases and at J to 5 bases, leaving 3 bases not matched to a gene. The CDR3 loop spans 12 amino acids. CDR1 is SGHNT, CDR2 YYREEE, per germline (reference sequence). CDR3 sequence: CASSRDRNEQYF. CDR3 in DNA: TGTGCCAGCAGCCGGGACAGAAACGAGCAGTACTTC.

CDR3 region: CASSMRLAGGLRETQYF. For the CDR3, the DNA is TGTGCCAGCAGCATGCGACTAGCGGGGGGGCTTAGGGAGACCCAGTACTTC. The rearrangement uses TRBV7-8 and TRBJ2-5, with 14 nucleotides matching TRBD2. The CDR3 is made up of 17 amino acids. Per germline, CDR1 SGHVS and CDR2 FQNEAQ. V dropped 5 bases and J dropped 5; count of bases not matched to a gene: 10.

In its sample, this clone was seen a few times. This chain uses TRBV5-1 with TRBJ2-1; 9 positions match TRBD1. Germline V gene data show CDR1 as SGHRS and CDR2 as YFSETQ. J was trimmed by 3 bases and V by 3 bases; bases with no gene match: 10. This CDR3 region has 17 residues. The CDR3 coding sequence is TGCGCCAGCAGCTCGCGCACCGGGACAGGGAACTACAATGAGCAGTTCTTC. Protein: CASSSRTGTGNYNEQFF.

The rearrangement links TRBV5-4 to TRBJ2-3, with a possible D match to TRBD2 (5 bases). Trimming took 4 bases from V and 7 from J, leaving 13 bases between them. The germline V gene encodes CDR1 SGHNT and CDR2 YYREEE (reference sequence). This CDR3 contains 13 residues. Here the CDR3 DNA reads TGTGCCAGCAGCCCCGAATGGGAGCATACGCAGTATTTT. Translated, it gives CASSPEWEHTQYF.

This clone was seen a few times. The chain joins TRBV28 to TRBJ2-1; no firm D call. Germline V lookup: CDR1 MDHEN, CDR2 SYDVKM. The germline V and J ends were trimmed by 4 bases and 4 bases, with 8 bases remaining between them. The CDR3 covers 13 residues. The CDR3 protein is CASSSEPYNEQFF. CDR3 nucleotide sequence: TGTGCCAGCAGTTCGGAGCCATACAATGAGCAGTTCTTC.

This sequence joins TRBV6-6 and TRBJ1-1, with a possible D match to TRBD1 (5 bases). CDR3 length: 13 amino acids. The germline gives CDR1 MNHNY, CDR2 SVGAGI (reference sequence). Trimming stripped 0 bases from V and 8 bases from J, with 10 bases between. CDR3 in amino acids: CASSYSGGKEAFF. DNA for the CDR3: TGTGCCAGCAGTTACTCCGGGGGTAAGGAAGCTTTCTTT.

The rearrangement joins TRBV7-2 to TRBJ1-6; D uncertain. CDR3 size: 13 residues. The germline V and J ends were trimmed by 1 base and 6 bases, with 4 bases remaining between them. Germline CDR1 reads SGHTA; CDR2 reads FQGNSA. CDR3 protein: CASSLVVNSPLHF. The CDR3 DNA sequence: TGTGCCAGCAGCTTAGTAGTTAATTCACCCCTCCACTTT.

Remarks on this clone: The sample has other DNA sequences that encode this CDR3 too. The genes are TRBV7-9 and TRBJ2-5; D unresolved. Trimming took off 1 base at V and 5 bases at J, with 5 bases between the two ends. From germline, CDR1 is SEHNR and CDR2 FQNEAQ (reference sequence). The CDR3 loop spans 12 amino acids. The CDR3 nucleotides are TGTGCCAGCAGCTTAGTTCGGGAGACCCAGTACTTC. Translating gives CASSLVRETQYF.

As DNA, the CDR3 is TGCGCCAGCAGCACACAGGGTGGGGTCACTGAAGCTTTCTTT. Translated: CASSTQGGVTEAFF. The chain has TRBV5-1 and TRBJ1-1; D might be TRBD1 (6 bases). CDR3 length: 14 amino acids. Germline V gene data show CDR1 as SGHRS and CDR2 as YFSETQ. Trimming removed 4 bases from V and 4 bases from J, with 14 bases in between. Full variable domain (remainder filled in from reference TRBV5-1 and TRBJ1-1): KAGVTQTPRYLIKTRGQQVTLSCSPISGHRSVSWYQQTPGQGLQFLFEYFSETQRNKGNFPGRFSGRQFSNSRSEMNVSTLELGDSALYLCASSTQGGVTEAFFGQGTRLTVV.

The table lists this clone with a few counts. A much larger clonotype is one base distant, so this may be a read error. This chain joins TRBV6-5 and TRBJ1-2; D perhaps matches TRBD1 (5 bases). CDR1 and CDR2 from the germline V gene are MNHEY and SVGAGI. CDR3 length: 13 residues. The CDR3 DNA reads TGTGCCAGCAGCGACAGCATTTTTTATGGCCACACCTTC. Translating gives CASSDSIFYGHTF.

The CDR3 bases are TGCGCCAGCAGCACAGGGGGGAGTGGGGAGACCCAGTACTTC. Amino acid sequence: CASSTGGSGETQYF. The chain links TRBV10-2 to TRBJ2-5; 8 positions match TRBD1. Germline values: CDR1 WSHSY, CDR2 SAAADI. The ends lost 6 bases at V and 5 bases at J; junction bases unmatched: 8. There are 14 residues in the CDR3.

The chain couples TRBV5-1 to TRBJ1-2; D unresolved. Trimming pared 0 bases from V and 2 bases from J, leaving 8 bases between. This CDR3 is 14 amino acids long. Germline CDR1 SGHRS, CDR2 YFSETQ. The chain's CDR3 is CASSLERENYGYTF. The CDR3 region has the DNA TGCGCCAGCAGCTTGGAGCGGGAGAACTATGGCTACACCTTC.

V usage is TRBV6-5 and J usage is TRBJ2-3, with 11 nucleotides matching TRBD2. The CDR3 length is 15 residues. The V and J ends lost 5 bases and 5 bases, in that order; junction bases with no gene match: 6. Germline-derived CDR1 and CDR2 are MNHEY and SVGAGI. CDR3: CASSQGLAVIDTQYF. The CDR3 nucleotides are TGTGCCAGCAGTCAGGGACTAGCGGTTATAGATACGCAGTATTTT.

In its sample, this clone was seen once. The CDR3 coding sequence is TGTGCCAGTCGAGATCGGACAGGGTACAATGAGCAGTTCTTC. Protein: CASRDRTGYNEQFF. The chain couples TRBV19 to TRBJ2-1; 8 bases align to TRBD1. The junction had 7 bases not matched to a gene; V was cut back by 8 bases and J by 4 bases. Looked up from germline, CDR1 is LNHDA and CDR2 is SQIVND (reference sequence). CDR3 length: 14 residues.

V and J are TRBV5-4 and TRBJ1-4, with 8 bases that match TRBD1. The CDR3 loop spans 16 amino acids. The V segment lost 1 base and the J segment 2 bases; nucleotides outside the gene matches: 4. Germline V CDR1 and CDR2: SGHNT, YYREEE (reference sequence). The CDR3 is CASSLQGASTNEKLFF. The CDR3 DNA sequence: TGTGCCAGCAGCTTGCAGGGGGCAAGTACTAATGAAAAACTGTTTTTT. Variable domain in full (rest from reference TRBV5-4 and TRBJ1-4): ETGVTQSPTHLIKTRGQQVTLRCSSQSGHNTVSWYQQALGQGPQFIFQYYREEENGRGNFPPRFSGLQFPNYSSELNVNALELDDSALYLCASSLQGASTNEKLFFGSGTQLSVL.

The chain is built from TRBV11-2 and TRBJ2-5, with a weak D call TRBD2 (6 bases). Trimming stripped 1 base from V and 2 bases from J, with 11 bases between. This CDR3 spans 15 amino acids. CDR1 SGHAT and CDR2 FQNNGV come from the germline V gene. CDR3 coding DNA: TGTGCCAGCAGCTTAGTGTTGCGGGATCAAGAGACCCAGTACTTC. This gives the protein CASSLVLRDQETQYF. The full variable domain, with the rest looked up from reference TRBV11-2 and TRBJ2-5, is EAGVAQSPRYKIIEKRQSVAFWCNPISGHATLYWYQQILGQGPKLLIQFQNNGVVDDSQLPKDRFSAERLKGVDSTLKIQPAKLEDSAVYLCASSLVLRDQETQYFGPGTRLLVL.

The chain uses TRBV7-2 and TRBJ2-5, with D perhaps matching TRBD2 (6 bases). Trimming took off 5 bases at V and 5 bases at J, with 12 bases between the two ends. Germline V gene data show CDR1 as SGHTA and CDR2 as FQGNSA. The CDR3 loop spans 13 amino acids. The CDR3 DNA reads TGTGCCAGCAGCCGGGACTCTTGGGAGACCCAGTACTTC. It specifies CASSRDSWETQYF.

This clone was detected only a few times. The chain has TRBV6-1 and TRBJ2-1; a possible D gene is TRBD2 (6 bases). CDR1 and CDR2 (germline): MNHNS, SASEGT. Trimming took off 8 bases at V and 3 bases at J, with 11 bases between the two ends. The CDR3 is 13 residues long. The CDR3 sequence is CASGRKNYNEQFF. DNA for the CDR3: TGTGCCAGCGGGAGGAAGAACTACAATGAGCAGTTCTTC.

This sequence joins TRBV13 and TRBJ1-1; TRBD1 matches 10 bases. CDR1 is PRHDT, CDR2 FYEKMQ, per germline (reference sequence). J gave up 5 bases and V 5 bases, and 8 bases lay outside the gene matches. This CDR3 spans 15 amino acids. In nucleotides, the CDR3 is TGTGCCAGCAGCCTTCCGGGACAGGGGTGGACTGAAGCTTTCTTT. This encodes CASSLPGQGWTEAFF.

Concerning this clone itself: One end of the junction is discordant with germline, which a read error may explain. This sequence joins TRBV7-9 and TRBJ2-7, with 10 bases lining up with TRBD2. CDR1 and CDR2 from the germline V gene are SEHNR and FQNEAQ (reference sequence). The CDR3 consists of 16 residues. CDR3 residues: CSSSLGSGRMYYEQYF. The CDR3 DNA sequence: TGTTCCAGCAGCTTAGGTAGCGGGAGGATGTACTACGAGCAGTACTTC. The whole variable domain, remainder taken from reference TRBV7-9 and TRBJ2-7, is DTGVSQNPRHKITKRGQNVTFRCDPISEHNRLYWYRQTLGQGPEFLTYFQNEAQLEKSRLLSDRFSAERPKGSFSTLEIQRTEQGDSAMYLCSSSLGSGRMYYEQYFGPGTRLTVT.

V gene TRBV2 combines with J gene TRBJ2-5; no firm D call. The germline V gene has CDR1 SNHLY and CDR2 FYNNEI. The CDR3 loop spans 11 amino acids. Trimming removed 7 bases from V and 5 bases from J, with 8 bases in between. The CDR3 bases are TGTGCCAGCACAGCGTGGGAGACCCAGTACTTC. This sequence encodes CASTAWETQYF.

In its sample, this clone was seen a few times. The rearrangement links TRBV29-1 to TRBJ1-2; D is perhaps TRBD1 (5 bases). Trimming stripped 3 bases from V and 0 bases from J, with 17 bases between. Germline lookup yields CDR1 SQVTM and CDR2 ANQGSEA. The CDR3 has 16 residues. The chain's CDR3 is CSVDPLQGKTNYGYTF. CDR3 bases: TGCAGCGTTGACCCCCTTCAGGGAAAAACTAACTATGGCTACACCTTC. The complete variable domain, with remaining parts taken from reference TRBV29-1 and TRBJ1-2, reads SAVISQKPSRDICQRGTSLTIQCQVDSQVTMMFWYRQQPGQSLTLIATANQGSEATYESGFVIDKFPISRPNLTFSTLTVSNMSPEDSSIYLCSVDPLQGKTNYGYTFGSGTRLTVV.

This clone was seen more than once but under ten times. V and J are TRBV6-1 and TRBJ2-1; the match to TRBD2 covers 10 bases. V was pared by 6 bases and J by 4 bases, with 6 bases of the junction left unmatched. The CDR3 loop spans 15 amino acids. Germline-derived CDR1 and CDR2 are MNHNS and SASEGT. This CDR3 is CASRRTSGVYNEQFF. Written as DNA, the CDR3 is TGTGCCAGCAGGAGGACTAGCGGAGTTTACAATGAGCAGTTCTTC.

The genes are TRBV5-1 and TRBJ2-5, with 12 nucleotides matching TRBD2. V shed 1 base, J shed 10 bases, and the junction held 11 bases outside the gene matches. Germline-derived CDR1 and CDR2 are SGHRS and YFSETQ. This CDR3 region has 16 residues. The CDR3 sequence: CASSLNRGQLAGGQYF. CDR3 bases: TGCGCCAGCAGCTTGAACAGGGGGCAACTAGCGGGGGGCCAGTACTTC. Variable domain in full (rest from reference TRBV5-1 and TRBJ2-5): KAGVTQTPRYLIKTRGQQVTLSCSPISGHRSVSWYQQTPGQGLQFLFEYFSETQRNKGNFPGRFSGRQFSNSRSEMNVSTLELGDSALYLCASSLNRGQLAGGQYFGPGTRLLVL.

The V and J genes are TRBV4-3 and TRBJ1-2, with 8 positions matching TRBD1. The V gene end was trimmed by 1 base and the J gene end by 6 bases; junction bases not matched to a gene: 4. Germline-derived CDR1 and CDR2 are LGHNA and YSLEER. The CDR3 sequence is 14 residues long. The CDR3 reads CASSQGGQVHGYTF. In DNA, the CDR3 is TGCGCCAGCAGCCAAGGGGGACAGGTCCATGGCTACACCTTC.

The chain employs TRBV5-4 and TRBJ2-4; D gene ambiguous. Trimming cost V 0 bases and J 1 base, with 8 bases left between them. This CDR3 is built from 15 residues. CDR1 is SGHNT and CDR2 is YYREEE in the germline V gene (reference sequence). CDR3 DNA sequence: TGTGCCAGCAGCTTGGGAGGCTTGGCCAAAAACATTCAGTACTTC. It specifies CASSLGGLAKNIQYF.

This clone was detected a few times. The rearrangement links TRBV9 to TRBJ1-5; 9 nucleotides line up with TRBD1. The CDR3 totals 18 residues. V lost 0 bases, J lost 2 bases, and 9 bases stayed unmatched. From germline, CDR1 is SGDLS and CDR2 YYNGEE. The CDR3: CASSVVYDRGGRNQPQHF. DNA of the CDR3: TGTGCCAGCAGCGTAGTTTACGACAGGGGGGGACGCAATCAGCCCCAGCATTTT.

The chain uses TRBV28 and TRBJ2-7; 7 bases are shared with TRBD1. The germline gives CDR1 MDHEN, CDR2 SYDVKM. J lost 3 bases, V lost 7 bases, and 12 bases had no gene match. There are 15 residues in the CDR3. DNA for the CDR3: TGTGCCAGCATTTCGCCAGCCGACAGGGACTACGAGCAGTACTTC. This codes for CASISPADRDYEQYF.

V is TRBV7-3 and J is TRBJ2-3; 15 bases are a match to TRBD2. Germline CDR1 and CDR2: SGHTA and FQGTGA. J was trimmed by 3 bases and V by 4 bases; bases with no gene match: 5. The length of the CDR3 is 17 residues. CDR3 in DNA: TGTGCCAGCAGCTCCGGACTAGCGGGAGGGGGTACAGATACGCAGTATTTT. Amino acids: CASSSGLAGGGTDTQYF.